This is a list of T cell receptor beta chains from one sample in a study of radiation and T cells in renal cell carcinoma. Profiled with immunoSEQ multiplex PCR; TCRdb holds only in-frame clones, not every one. The profile covers approximately 86,000 clones, with just under 85% appearing a single time and roughly a tenth taken by the ten largest. The sequenced sample was blood, obtained from a patient whose treatment included radiotherapy and nephrectomy. The source of these receptors is a man over 45 with renal cell carcinoma. Both conserved end residues are part of each CDR3. D genes are given only for firm matches. Clone size appears in some rows only: once, few, many, or a class for an expanded clone.

j_call,clone_size,v_call,d_call,cdr3_nt,cdr3_aa
TRBJ2-1,.,TRBV9,.,TGTGCCAGCAGCGTAGGTTTTAGGAGCTCCTACAATGAGCAGTTCTTC,CASSVGFRSSYNEQFF
TRBJ2-2,.,TRBV6-5,.,TGTGCCAGCAGTTATGGTATGACAGGCACCGGGGAGCTGTTTTTT,CASSYGMTGTGELFF
TRBJ2-5,few,TRBV4-3,TRBD2,TGCGCCAGCAGCCAAGATCTCCGGGGGGGCGGGGAGACCCAGTACTTC,CASSQDLRGGGETQYF
TRBJ2-1,.,TRBV5-8,.,TGTGCCAGCAGCAGAAACCGGGACCCTGGCCATGAGCAGTTCTTC,CASSRNRDPGHEQFF
TRBJ1-5,.,TRBV27,.,TGTGCCAGCAGTTTAGGCAGGGATCAGCCCCAGCATTTT,CASSLGRDQPQHF
TRBJ2-2,.,TRBV5-1,.,TGCGCCAGCAGCTCGGCGACTACGAACACCGGGGAGCTGTTTTTT,CASSSATTNTGELFF
TRBJ2-7,.,TRBV28,TRBD1,TGTGCCAGCAGGGTCCCGACAGGGAATCTTTACGAGCAGTACTTC,CASRVPTGNLYEQYF
TRBJ2-6,few,TRBV7-9,.,TGTGCCGGGCCAGAAGGGGCTGGGGCCAACGTCCTGACTTTC,CAGPEGAGANVLTF
TRBJ2-7,.,TRBV28,.,TGTGCCAGCATCCAGGAGGGGGTTTTCAGCGAGCAGTACTTC,CASIQEGVFSEQYF
TRBJ2-5,.,TRBV30,TRBD1,TGTGCCTTAGCGACAGGGGCACAAGAGACCCAGTACTTC,CALATGAQETQYF
TRBJ1-2,once,TRBV21-1,.,TGTGCCAGCCCCGGAGGCAGGGGAGACTATGGCTACACCTTC,CASPGGRGDYGYTF
TRBJ2-2,.,TRBV5-1,TRBD2,TGCGCCAGCAGACTAGCGGGGGCCAACACCGGGGAGCTGTTTTTT,CASRLAGANTGELFF
TRBJ2-4,.,TRBV7-6,.,TGTGCCAGCAGCTCAGAAATCCAAAACATTCAGTACTTC,CASSSEIQNIQYF
TRBJ2-7,.,TRBV28,.,TGTGCCAGCAGTTTAGGGGAAAGCTACGAGCAGTACTTC,CASSLGESYEQYF
TRBJ1-1,few,TRBV5-5,TRBD1,TGTGCCAGCAGCCGGGACAGTCGAACTGAAGCTTTCTTT,CASSRDSRTEAFF
TRBJ2-3,few,TRBV7-6,TRBD1,TGTGCCAGCAGATCAGCAGGGACAGGCACAGATACGCAGTATTTT,CASRSAGTGTDTQYF
TRBJ2-7,once,TRBV5-4,.,TGTGCCAGCAGATCTACAGGGCTCGGGGCTTACGAGCAGTACTTC,CASRSTGLGAYEQYF
TRBJ2-7,once,TRBV19,TRBD2,TGTGCCAGTAGTAAGGACGGGAGGGCCGGCTACGAGCAGTACTTC,CASSKDGRAGYEQYF
TRBJ2-3,.,TRBV2,TRBD2,TGTGCCAGCAGACGGCTAGCGGGAGTGATTGGCACAGATACGCAGTATTTT,CASRRLAGVIGTDTQYF
TRBJ2-7,.,TRBV5-6,TRBD2,TGTGCCAGCAGCAAACTAGCGGGAGGAACCTACGAGCAGTACTTC,CASSKLAGGTYEQYF
TRBJ2-7,.,TRBV11-2,.,TGTGCCAGCAGCTACCCACCTTTAGGGGCTGGGAACTACGAGCAGTACTTC,CASSYPPLGAGNYEQYF
TRBJ2-1,.,TRBV30,TRBD2,TGTGCCTGGAGCCAGACTAGCGGGGGGGCCCTGACGTTCTATGAGCAGTTCTTC,CAWSQTSGGALTFYEQFF
TRBJ2-3,.,TRBV5-1,.,TGCGCCAGCAGCTTGGCCGTAGCGCATGCGATTGCAGATACGCAGTATTTT,CASSLAVAHAIADTQYF
TRBJ2-7,.,TRBV7-2,.,TGTGCCAGCAGCTTATCTTTCCGGACGACCTACGAGCAGTACTTC,CASSLSFRTTYEQYF
TRBJ2-3,.,TRBV6-6,TRBD2,TGTGCCAGCAGTTACTCGGGACTAGTCCCAGATACGCAGTATTTT,CASSYSGLVPDTQYF
TRBJ2-1,.,TRBV7-2,.,TGTGCCAGCAGCTTAGCAGCTAGCAGCGCCTACAATGAGCAGTTCTTC,CASSLAASSAYNEQFF
TRBJ2-2,.,TRBV18,TRBD2,TGTGCCAGCTCACCACTAGCGGGAGGGCCTACCGGGGAGCTGTTTTTT,CASSPLAGGPTGELFF
TRBJ2-1,.,TRBV7-8,.,TGTGCCAGCAGCCCGGGGACTCAGGGTGAGCAGTTCTTC,CASSPGTQGEQFF
TRBJ2-3,.,TRBV4-3,.,TGCGCCAGCAGCCAAGATGAGGGGGACACAGATACGCAGTATTTT,CASSQDEGDTDTQYF
TRBJ2-1,.,TRBV27,TRBD1,TGTGCCAGCTCCCCCCGTGACAGGGATTACAATGAGCAGTTCTTC,CASSPRDRDYNEQFF
TRBJ1-5,.,TRBV12-5,.,TGTGCTAGTGGCCTCGGGGGGATTGAAAATCAGCCCCAGCATTTT,CASGLGGIENQPQHF
TRBJ2-5,.,TRBV13,TRBD1,TGTGCCAGCAGCATCCGACAGGGGGGTGGGGAGACCCAGTACTTC,CASSIRQGGGETQYF
TRBJ2-1,.,TRBV5-1,.,TGCGCCAGCAGCGTAGGACTGGTCCTCAGCAATGAGCAGTTCTTC,CASSVGLVLSNEQFF
TRBJ1-4,.,TRBV11-2,.,TGTGCCAGCAGCTCCCTAAGGGGGAGGACTAATGAAAAACTGTTTTTT,CASSSLRGRTNEKLFF
TRBJ2-4,few,TRBV13,TRBD2,TGTGCCAGCAGCTCTGGCGGGATAGCGGGAGAGTCGGCCAAAAACATTCAGTACTTC,CASSSGGIAGESAKNIQYF
TRBJ1-4,.,TRBV6-1,.,TGTGCCAGTTACTTGATAGGTCAACTGTTTTTT,CASYLIGQLFF
TRBJ1-6,.,TRBV27,.,TGTGCCAGCAGACGGGACGGTGCTAATTCACCCCTCCACTTT,CASRRDGANSPLHF
TRBJ2-7,.,TRBV9,TRBD1,TGTGCCAGCAGCGTAGTCGGGACAGGTGAGGAGCAGTACTTC,CASSVVGTGEEQYF
TRBJ2-5,.,TRBV7-3,.,TGTGCCAGCAGCTTACAGGGGGGGTTGCAAGAGACCCAGTACTTC,CASSLQGGLQETQYF
TRBJ2-7,.,TRBV14,.,TGTGCCAGCAGCCAACGAGCAGAGCAGTACTTC,CASSQRAEQYF